What follows are 17 T cell receptor beta chains derived from one specimen sequenced in a study of T cells after yellow fever vaccination. TCRdb re-called the 5' RACE reads through MiXCR, storing one row per CDR3 protein. The table lists 350,000 to 550,000 distinct CDR3 sequences, around 19% of them singletons. This material consisted of PBMCs, taken before the yellow fever booster vaccination. The receptors were gathered from a man aged 18 to 29 who received the YFV17D yellow fever vaccine.

This clonotype was seen more than once but under ten times. This chain connects TRBV12-3 or TRBV12-4 to TRBJ2-2; weak D call: TRBD1 (6 bases). The CDR3 contains 16 residues. V lost 6 bases, J lost 7 bases, and 21 bases lay in between. CDR3 protein: CASSPRWGPSDGELFF. CDR3 nucleotides: TGTGCCAGCAGCCCGCGGTGGGGGCCCAGCGACGGGGAGCTGTTTTTT.

This clonotype was detected only a few times. This rearrangement joins TRBV6-5 to TRBJ2-7; a possible D gene is TRBD2 (6 bases). Between the trimmed V and J ends, which lost 6 bases and 3 bases, there was a span of 15 bases. CDR3 size: 14 residues. Germline V lookup: CDR1 MNHEY, CDR2 SVGAGI. The CDR3 bases are TGTGCCAGCAGCCCAAGGCCGGGGGTCTACGAGCAGTACTTC. It translates to CASSPRPGVYEQYF.

This clonotype was detected a few times. The V and J genes are TRBV6-1 and TRBJ1-5; D is undetermined. This CDR3 is 15 amino acids long. V dropped 0 bases and J dropped 0 bases, with 6 bases sitting between them. Germline values: CDR1 MNHNS, CDR2 SASEGT. This CDR3 is CASSEAIHSNQPQHF. The CDR3 coding sequence is TGTGCCAGCAGTGAAGCGATCCATAGCAATCAGCCCCAGCATTTT.

The V gene is TRBV7-9, the J gene TRBJ2-2, with TRBD1 matching 9 bases. V lost 8 bases to trimming and J lost 0 bases; unmatched junction nucleotides: 7. The CDR3 contains 16 residues. CDR1 and CDR2 from the germline V gene are SEHNR and FQNEAQ (reference sequence). CDR3 sequence (DNA): TGTGCCAGCCCCCCCGGGACAGGGTCGAACACCGGGGAGCTGTTTTTT. Translating gives CASPPGTGSNTGELFF.

V is TRBV4-1 and J is TRBJ2-2; D is ambiguous. Germline CDR1 is MGHRA and CDR2 is YSYEKL. Between the trimmed V and J ends, which lost 4 bases and 5 bases, there was a span of 5 bases. The CDR3 spans 12 residues. CDR3 DNA: TGCGCCAGCAGCCTTATTACCGGGGAGCTGTTTTTT. Amino acid sequence: CASSLITGELFF.

The chain links TRBV4-1 to TRBJ2-7; the D is unclear. V lost 2 bases and J lost 4, with 12 bases in between. Germline V gene lookup returns CDR1 MGHRA and CDR2 YSYEKL. The CDR3 length is 14 residues. DNA for the CDR3: TGCGCCAGCAGCCAATCGGAACACCGATACGAGCAGTACTTC. Translated: CASSQSEHRYEQYF.

The chain recombines TRBV6-5 with TRBJ1-3; D is undetermined. The CDR3 has 14 amino acids. V gave up 8 bases and J gave up 0 bases, with 11 bases separating them. Germline CDR1 MNHEY, CDR2 SVGAGI. The CDR3 spells CASQDRASGNTIYF. In nucleotides, the CDR3 is TGTGCCAGCCAGGACCGAGCCTCTGGAAACACCATATATTTT.

CDR3 in amino acids: CASSLGALYEQYV. The CDR3 nucleotides read TGTGCCAGCAGTTTGGGGGCTCTATACGAGCAGTACGTC. This chain joins TRBV28 and TRBJ2-7; perhaps TRBD1 as D (6 bases). V lost 3 bases and J 4 bases, leaving 10 bases between the germline ends. The CDR3 has 13 amino acids. Germline CDR1 MDHEN, CDR2 SYDVKM.

This sequence joins TRBV5-1 and TRBJ1-4; D is possibly TRBD1 (5 bases). The germline V gene has CDR1 SGHRS and CDR2 YFSETQ. The CDR3 is 15 amino acids. V was trimmed by 4 bases and J by 6 bases, leaving 16 bases between them. CDR3 in amino acids: CASSPLATGDEKLFF. CDR3 DNA: TGCGCCAGCAGCCCCTTGGCCACAGGCGATGAAAAACTGTTTTTT.

This chain uses TRBV20-1 with TRBJ2-5; D is uncertain. From germline, CDR1 is DFQATT and CDR2 SNEGSKA (reference sequence). Trimming left V 5 bases short and J 1 base short, with 14 bases between. The CDR3 length is 14 residues. CDR3 protein: CSARPGGPQETQYF. In DNA, the CDR3 is TGCAGTGCTCGGCCGGGTGGACCCCAAGAGACCCAGTACTTC.

This clonotype has only a few counts. The chain joins TRBV6-2 or TRBV6-3 to TRBJ2-2; TRBD2 is a possible D gene (7 bases). Germline-derived CDR1 and CDR2 are MNHEY and SVGEGT. Between the trimmed V and J ends, which lost 7 bases and 5 bases, there was a span of 17 bases. This CDR3 region has 15 residues. The CDR3 reads CASTDGGAGTGELFF. In nucleotides, the CDR3 is TGTGCCAGCACCGATGGGGGGGCCGGGACCGGGGAGCTGTTTTTT.

A few counts support this clonotype. The rearrangement joins TRBV20-1 to TRBJ1-1; TRBD1 aligns across 8 bases. V trimming: 0 bases; J trimming: 5 bases; junction bases outside the gene matches: 11. Germline lookup yields CDR1 DFQATT and CDR2 SNEGSKA (reference sequence). This CDR3 region has 16 residues. CDR3 coding DNA: TGCAGTGCTAGAGACGCCATCACAGGGGGAGGGACTGAAGCTTTCTTT. Translation: CSARDAITGGGTEAFF.

This chain uses TRBV20-1 with TRBJ2-1; 8 nucleotides agree with TRBD2. Germline CDR1 is DFQATT and CDR2 is SNEGSKA (reference sequence). V shed 5 bases and J 7 bases; nucleotides not matched to a gene: 7. The CDR3 totals 13 residues. CDR3 DNA: TGCAGTGCTCCTCGAGCGGGGGAAAATGAGCAGTTCTTC. Translation gives CSAPRAGENEQFF.

The rearrangement links TRBV11-2 to TRBJ2-5; unclear D gene. The CDR3 is 15 residues long. With 1 base removed from V and 6 bases from J, the gap between germline ends came to 15 bases. Germline values: CDR1 SGHAT, CDR2 FQNNGV. The CDR3 coding sequence is TGTGCCAGCAGCTTAGGGGCAGAAAAAAGCAAGACCCAGTACTTC. Its protein is CASSLGAEKSKTQYF.

This clonotype was recorded a few times. The V and J genes are TRBV7-2 and TRBJ2-3, with 7 bases aligning to TRBD2. The germline V gene encodes CDR1 SGHTA and CDR2 FQGNSA. V lost 1 base to trimming and J lost 2 bases; unmatched junction nucleotides: 12. This CDR3 contains 18 residues. In DNA form, the CDR3 reads TGTGCCAGCAGCTTAGTCCTCGGGAGGCTTTCCTTCACAGATACGCAGTATTTT. It encodes CASSLVLGRLSFTDTQYF.

This clonotype has more than one count but fewer than ten. The chain employs TRBV20-1 and TRBJ2-3, with D maybe TRBD2 (7 bases). V was cut by 2 bases and J by 4 bases, with 22 bases left in between. The CDR3 sequence is 17 residues long. Germline V CDR1 and CDR2: DFQATT, SNEGSKA (reference sequence). This CDR3 is CSARPQLVGGPPDTQYF. The CDR3 region has the DNA TGCAGTGCTAGACCCCAACTGGTGGGGGGGCCCCCAGATACGCAGTATTTT.

This clonotype occurred a few times. The chain combines TRBV28 with TRBJ2-1, with 11 bases identical to TRBD2. The V segment lost 8 bases and the J segment 9 bases; nucleotides outside the gene matches: 12. The CDR3 sequence is 15 residues long. Germline assignment: CDR1 MDHEN and CDR2 SYDVKM. The CDR3 sequence: CASAISGGARSEQFF. CDR3 nucleotide sequence: TGTGCCAGCGCGATTAGCGGGGGGGCCCGCTCTGAGCAGTTCTTC.